The source of this T cell receptor (beta chain) is a study of blood T cell repertoires in COVID-19. Study-wide context: Acute-phase and convalescent COVID-19 samples originated in the United States, Italy and Spain.

Authors' data handling: Reference gene primer amplification gave nucleated cell count estimates. The assay was immunoSEQ multiplex PCR, and TCRdb's table has in-frame clones only and misses some. That table supplies the V and J calls and clone size; D and trimming were determined from the DNA. The repertoire consists of some 49,000 clones, with 75% to 95% occurring once and the leading ten covering about 6.3%. The CDR3 runs to 14 residues. The V gene lost 2 bases and the J gene lost 9 bases, with 16 bases spanning the gap. CDR1 MNHNS and CDR2 SASEGT come from the germline V gene. The chain carries TRBV6-1 and TRBJ1-1, with D possibly being TRBD1 (5 bases). What was sequenced was peripheral blood. This receptor was taken from a man in his forties or fifties with active COVID-19. CDR3 amino acids: CASSEPQRQNKAFF. The CDR3 DNA sequence: TGTGCCAGCAGTGAACCCCAAAGACAGAATAAAGCTTTCTTT.